Below, 25 T cell receptor beta chains from the same sample are listed, as sequenced in a study of tumor-infiltrating lymphocytes in primary liver carcinoma. With a constant-region primer, TCR beta cDNA was made from 450 to 550 ng of total RNA. It was through three nested multiplex PCR rounds of slightly modified ARM-PCR that TCR beta libraries arose. TRBV1-TRBV30 forward primers paired with a C-beta reverse primer drove the first two PCR rounds, about 9 cycles each. MiXCR was run by TCRdb on the multiplex PCR reads, yielding one entry per CDR3 protein. The sample records tens of thousands of distinct CDR3 sequences, roughly 80% being singletons. Unsorted bulk tissue (about 20-32 mg) underwent RNA and DNA co-extraction. Sequencing was carried out using liver tumor tissue from sampling region 5. As for subset: tumor region T5, tumor centre. These receptors originate from a woman under 40 with primary liver carcinoma and hepatitis B virus infection.

Details on this clonotype: One end of the junction varies from germline; a read error may be responsible. This chain links TRBV10-3 with TRBJ2-1, with a possible D match to TRBD1 (5 bases). Germline V gene sequence: CDR1 ENHRY, CDR2 SYGVKD. This CDR3 contains 16 residues. The CDR3 nucleotides read TGTGCCATCACTGAGTCGGCAACAGGAGCCTACAATGAGCAGTTCTTC. Translation gives CAITESATGAYNEQFF.

With regard to this clonotype: Lacking the conserved final phenylalanine or tryptophan, this CDR3 likely reflects a read error. This rearrangement joins TRBV11-3 to TRBJ1-6, with D uncertain. Looked up from germline, CDR1 is SGHNT and CDR2 is YENEEA. CDR3 size: 15 residues. This CDR3 is CAISFRWSYNSPLHL. The CDR3 DNA reads TGTGCCATCAGCTTTAGGTGGAGCTATAATTCACCCCTCCACTTA.

This clonotype was recorded once. V gene TRBV6-6 combines with J gene TRBJ2-3; 7 nucleotides line up with TRBD2. The J segment lost 6 bases and the V segment lost 7 bases, leaving 19 bases of the junction unmatched. In germline, CDR1 is MNHNY, CDR2 SVGAGI (reference sequence). The CDR3 has 17 residues. CDR3 protein: CASNQTPGRARGDTQYF. CDR3 sequence (DNA): TGTGCCAGCAATCAAACACCTGGGAGGGCCCGAGGGGATACGCAGTATTTT.

About this clonotype: No conserved phenylalanine or tryptophan ends this CDR3, so it is likely a read error. The chain links TRBV11-3 to TRBJ2-1; 12 nucleotides line up with TRBD2. The CDR3 has 15 residues. Germline V gene lookup returns CDR1 SGHNT and CDR2 YENEEA. Here the CDR3 reads CANSRLAGEGYEQFS. The CDR3 DNA reads TGTGCCAACAGCCGACTAGCGGGGGAGGGGTATGAGCAGTTCTCC.

A remark on this clonotype: No conserved phenylalanine or tryptophan ends this CDR3, so it is likely a read error. This rearrangement joins TRBV7-9 to TRBJ2-7, with D possibly matching TRBD2 (5 bases). CDR3 length equals 16 residues. Trimming stripped 5 bases from V and 2 bases from J, with 19 bases between. The germline gives CDR1 SEHNR, CDR2 FQNEAQ (reference sequence). CDR3 region: CASSQSTGFKTYEQYL. The CDR3 coding sequence is TGTGCCAGCAGCCAAAGCACGGGATTTAAAACCTACGAGCAGTACTTA.

This clonotype was recorded only once. The chain couples TRBV29-1 to TRBJ2-1; 7 bases match TRBD2. This CDR3 spans 14 amino acids. V shed 7 bases and J 6 bases; nucleotides not matched to a gene: 12. Germline assignment: CDR1 SQVTM and CDR2 ANQGSEA. CDR3 sequence reads: CSAAVLADFNEQFF. The CDR3 DNA follows: TGCAGCGCCGCCGTGCTAGCGGACTTCAATGAGCAGTTCTTC.

Regarding this clonotype: As the CDR3 is not closed by the conserved phenylalanine or tryptophan, this likely results from a read error. No DNA is shown, since the ends of the CDR3 on it are uncertain; the CDR3 is the one TCRdb lists. The gene calls are TRBV7-8 and TRBJ1-2; the table's D call TRBD1 went unverified against the DNA. Both ends counted, the CDR3 spans 16 residues. Germline V CDR1 and CDR2: SGHVS, FQNEAQ. CDR3 region: CASSFEGTGGRYGHTS.

As regards this clonotype: Its ends do not fully match the called genes, so a read error is possible. The chain combines TRBV12-3 or TRBV12-4 with TRBJ2-1; D call uncertain. The CDR3 has 14 residues. The CDR3 spells CTSSLDPLYNEQFF. CDR3 nucleotides: TGTACCAGCAGCTTGGATCCCTTATACAATGAGCAGTTTTTC.

Concerning this clonotype itself: The CDR3 ends on some other residue instead of the conserved phenylalanine or tryptophan, so this is likely a read error. The DNA is left out, because the CDR3 cannot be placed on it with certainty; the CDR3 is given as TCRdb lists it. The chain has TRBV29-1 and TRBJ1-4; the DNA was not used to check the table's D call, TRBD1. The CDR3 contains 13 residues when both ends are counted. From germline, CDR1 is SQVTM and CDR2 ANQGSEA. The CDR3 reads CSLLFDSNEKLFS.

This clonotype was seen a handful of times. An end of the junction does not agree with germline; a read error may underlie this. This chain links TRBV11-3 with TRBJ2-3, with D possibly being TRBD2 (8 bases). The CDR3 covers 16 residues. The V gene's germline CDR1 is SGHNT and CDR2 YENEEA. CDR3 region: CASSSGRGRGTDTRYF. The DNA for the CDR3 is TGTGCCAGCAGCTCCGGGAGGGGGCGAGGCACGGATACGCGGTATTTT.

The chain employs TRBV4-3 and TRBJ2-3, with no clear D. Germline-derived CDR1 and CDR2 are LGHNA and YSLEER. The CDR3 consists of 18 residues. The CDR3 spells CVISQSAWLGDPDDTQYF. CDR3 DNA sequence: TGCGTCATCAGCCAGTCGGCCTGGCTGGGTGATCCCGATGATACGCAGTATTTT.

Remarks on this clonotype: One end of the junction fails to match germline, which may point to a read error. CDR3 in amino acids: CANSGMVAGNYEQYF. CDR3 coding DNA: TGTGCCAACAGTGGAATGGTAGCGGGAAACTACGAGCAGTACTTC. The V gene is TRBV6-1, the J gene TRBJ2-7, with TRBD2 matching over 8 bases. Germline V CDR1 and CDR2: MNHNS, SASEGT. This CDR3 has 15 residues.

By sample fraction, this clonotype is medium-sized. This chain joins TRBV7-8 and TRBJ2-3, with D uncertain. CDR1 is SGHVS, CDR2 FQNEAQ, per germline. Trimming cost V 1 base and J 8 bases, with 10 bases left between them. This CDR3 contains 13 residues. The CDR3 region is CASSLGGVSTQYF. The CDR3 bases are TGTGCCAGCAGCTTAGGTGGAGTGAGTACGCAGTATTTT.

This clonotype was counted a single time. A much larger clone sits a single nucleotide away, making a read error possible. V gene TRBV19 combines with J gene TRBJ2-1; D possibly matches TRBD1 or TRBD2 (5 bases each). The germline gives CDR1 LNHDA, CDR2 SQIVND (reference sequence). The CDR3 spans 11 residues. The V and J ends lost 5 bases and 8 bases respectively, with 7 bases between them. The CDR3 loop is CASSGGYEQFF. The CDR3 nucleotides read TGTGCCAGTAGTGGGGGTTATGAGCAGTTCTTC.

Regarding this clonotype: Relative to the germline gene, one junction end is altered; a read error may explain this. The rearrangement links TRBV4-1 to TRBJ2-3; D unresolved. Germline V lookup: CDR1 MGHRA, CDR2 YSYEKL. CDR3 length: 18 residues. Here the CDR3 DNA reads TGCGCCAGCAGCCAACTATGCATGGTAGCTGAAGACTCTGATACACAGTATTTT. It specifies CASSQLCMVAEDSDTQYF.

CDR3 in DNA: TGTGCCAGCAGTTTAGATTCGGGAATTGACCCTACGGGGCAGTTCTTC. It translates to CASSLDSGIDPTGQFF. The chain combines TRBV28 with TRBJ2-1, with D perhaps matching TRBD2 (5 bases). CDR1 and CDR2 from the germline V gene are MDHEN and SYDVKM. Deletions cut 2 bases from V and 12 bases from J, with 23 bases between. CDR3 size: 16 residues. Based on the CDR3 plus reference TRBV28 and TRBJ2-1, the full variable domain is DVKVTQSSRYLVKRTGEKVFLECVQDMDHENMFWYRQDPGLGLRLIYFSYDVKMKEKGDIPEGYSVSREKKERFSLILESASTNQTSMYLCASSLDSGIDPTGQFFGPGTRLTVL.

Within the sample, this clonotype is medium-sized. The V call is TRBV4-2, the J call TRBJ2-3; no clear D gene. The CDR3 is made up of 13 amino acids. Germline V gene data show CDR1 as LGHNA and CDR2 as YNFKEQ. Trimming cost V 0 bases and J 5 bases, with 6 bases left between them. In nucleotides, the CDR3 is TGTGCCAGCAGCCAAGACCCGGGAGATACGCAGTATTTT. Its translation is CASSQDPGDTQYF.

The DNA of the CDR3 is TGTGCCAGCAGCTTGGGTGCAGGGGTTGACAACGGGCAGTACTTC. This codes for CASSLGAGVDNGQYF. The rearrangement joins TRBV5-4 to TRBJ2-7; maybe TRBD1 (6 bases). The CDR3 is 15 amino acids. CDR1 and CDR2 (germline): SGHNT, YYREEE (reference sequence). V shed 0 bases and J shed 9 bases, with 19 bases lying between them.

Remarks on this clonotype: Relative to the germline gene, one junction end is altered; a read error may explain this. The V gene is TRBV11-2, the J gene TRBJ2-7, with D possibly being TRBD1 (5 bases). CDR1 and CDR2 from the germline V gene are SGHAT and FQNNGV. The CDR3 extends over 13 amino acids. CDR3 protein: CVSSSSNTGEQYF. CDR3 DNA sequence: TGTGTCAGCAGCTCCTCGAATACAGGCGAGCAGTACTTC.

There are many counts of this clonotype. This chain links TRBV11-2 with TRBJ1-1, with D maybe TRBD1 (5 bases). The length of the CDR3 is 12 residues. Trimming removed 5 bases at V and 4 bases at J, with 8 bases between. The germline gives CDR1 SGHAT, CDR2 FQNNGV. The CDR3 loop reads CASSPDSTEAFF. Written as DNA, the CDR3 is TGTGCCAGCAGCCCAGACAGCACTGAAGCTTTCTTT.

With respect to this clonotype: A read error is likely, as this CDR3 ends without the conserved phenylalanine or tryptophan. This chain joins TRBV28 and TRBJ2-5; D possibly corresponds to TRBD1 (6 bases). V was cut by 4 bases and J by 5 bases, with 14 bases left in between. This CDR3 has 14 residues. The germline V gene has CDR1 MDHEN and CDR2 SYDVKM. CDR3 region: CASSYPGDGETQYL. In DNA form, the CDR3 reads TGTGCCAGCAGTTACCCAGGGGACGGGGAGACCCAGTACCTC.

As regards this clonotype: At one end, the junction sequence differs from germline, possibly due to a read error. The rearrangement uses TRBV4-1 and TRBJ2-2; D is unresolved. The CDR3 spans 14 residues. CDR1 and CDR2 from the germline V gene are MGHRA and YSYEKL. The CDR3 DNA follows: TGCGCCAGCAGTACGGTACCTAACATCGGGGAGCTGTTTTTT. This sequence encodes CASSTVPNIGELFF.

To note about this clonotype: The germline gene is not matched at one end of the junction; a read error may be the cause. The V and J genes are TRBV10-1 and TRBJ1-1; D is perhaps TRBD1 (5 bases). This CDR3 spans 13 amino acids. Germline V gives CDR1 WNHNN, CDR2 SYGVQD (reference sequence). The CDR3 bases are TGCGCTAGCAGTGAGGCAGACAGAGAGAGGGCTTTCTTT. Translating it yields CASSEADRERAFF.

This clonotype occurred many times. This rearrangement joins TRBV2 to TRBJ2-2, with a tentative D call TRBD1 (5 bases). V was clipped by 4 bases and J by 1 base, with 7 bases between them. This CDR3 comprises 14 residues. Looked up from germline, CDR1 is SNHLY and CDR2 is FYNNEI. CDR3 sequence reads: CASSGRVNTGELFF. CDR3 bases: TGTGCCAGCAGTGGCAGGGTGAACACCGGGGAGCTGTTTTTT.

The chain employs TRBV4-2 and TRBJ2-3; a weak D match, TRBD2 (6 bases). CDR3 size: 15 residues. The germline V and J ends were trimmed by 6 bases and 6 bases, with 19 bases remaining between them. The V gene's germline CDR1 is LGHNA and CDR2 YNFKEQ. CDR3 protein: CASSRNSREFDTQYF. The CDR3 bases are TGTGCCAGCAGTCGGAACTCTCGGGAGTTTGATACGCAGTATTTT.